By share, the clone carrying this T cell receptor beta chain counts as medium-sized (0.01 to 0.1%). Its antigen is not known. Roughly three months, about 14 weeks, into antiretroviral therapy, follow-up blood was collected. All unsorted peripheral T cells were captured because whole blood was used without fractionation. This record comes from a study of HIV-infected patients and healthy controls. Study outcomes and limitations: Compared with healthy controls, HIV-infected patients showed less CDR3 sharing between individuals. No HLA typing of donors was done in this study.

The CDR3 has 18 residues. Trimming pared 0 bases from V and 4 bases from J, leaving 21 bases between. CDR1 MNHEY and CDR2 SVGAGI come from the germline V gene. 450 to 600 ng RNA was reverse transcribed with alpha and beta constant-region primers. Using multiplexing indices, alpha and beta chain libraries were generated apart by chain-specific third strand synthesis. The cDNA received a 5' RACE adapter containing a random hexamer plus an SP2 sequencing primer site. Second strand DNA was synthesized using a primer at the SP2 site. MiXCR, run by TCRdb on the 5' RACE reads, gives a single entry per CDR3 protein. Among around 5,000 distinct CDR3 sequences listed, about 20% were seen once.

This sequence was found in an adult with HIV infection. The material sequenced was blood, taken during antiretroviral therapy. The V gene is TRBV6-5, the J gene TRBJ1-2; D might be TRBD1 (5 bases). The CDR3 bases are TGTGCCAGCAGTTACTCGACTAATTCCGGGAGGGGACTCTATGGCTACACCTTC. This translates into CASSYSTNSGRGLYGYTF.